Following are 28 T cell receptor beta chains from one sample sequenced in a study of CD8 T cells in Susac syndrome. Random hexamers served to reverse transcribe roughly 0.5 to 1 ug RNA. TCRdb passed the immunoSEQ multiplex PCR reads through MiXCR, listing each CDR3 protein once. The sample has some 150,000 distinct CDR3 sequences, approximately 94% seen once; the top ten hold 0.2% to 0.25%. The sequenced material came from CD8+ T cells from PBMCs. Source of these receptors: a human donor with multiple sclerosis.

The rearrangement uses TRBV29-1 and TRBJ1-1; maybe TRBD1 (5 bases). Germline assignment: CDR1 SQVTM and CDR2 ANQGSEA. The CDR3 sequence is 11 residues long. The V end lost 7 bases, the J end lost 4 bases, and 10 bases lay between the germline ends. The DNA for the CDR3 is TGCAGCGCCTATAGGGGCACTGAAGCTTTCTTT. Amino acids: CSAYRGTEAFF.

This chain joins TRBV4-3 and TRBJ2-2; 7 positions agree with TRBD2. This CDR3 has 14 residues. The ends lost 4 bases at V and 5 bases at J; junction bases unmatched: 4. Germline loops: CDR1 LGHNA, CDR2 YSLEER. CDR3 bases: TGCGCCAGCAGCCCCCACGGGGGGACCGGGGAGCTGTTTTTT. This codes for CASSPHGGTGELFF.

V usage is TRBV20-1 and J usage is TRBJ2-7; 7 bases line up with TRBD1. The CDR3 covers 15 residues. Trimming cost V 4 bases and J 0 bases; bases outside gene matches: 9. Germline assignment: CDR1 DFQATT and CDR2 SNEGSKA (reference sequence). The CDR3 protein is CSANPRGHPSYEQYF. In nucleotides, the CDR3 is TGCAGTGCTAACCCGAGGGGGCACCCCTCCTACGAGCAGTACTTC.

CDR3 residues: CASSPPQFRDRPTDTQYF. CDR3 in DNA: TGTGCCAGCAGTCCCCCTCAGTTCCGGGACAGACCCACAGATACGCAGTATTTT. The J gene is TRBJ2-3, the V gene TRBV25-1, with TRBD1 matching over 7 bases. CDR3 length: 18 residues. Germline loops: CDR1 MGHDK, CDR2 SYGVNS. Trimming at V came to 5 bases and at J to 2 bases, leaving 16 bases not matched to a gene.

CDR3: CASSLTLAGGRSYNEQFF. CDR3 bases: TGTGCCAGCAGCTTAACACTAGCGGGGGGACGCTCCTACAATGAGCAGTTCTTC. The chain combines TRBV11-2 with TRBJ2-1; 12 bases line up with TRBD2. The CDR3 has 18 amino acids. Germline CDR1 SGHAT, CDR2 FQNNGV. Trimming cost V 2 bases and J 0 bases; bases outside gene matches: 5. Supplemented by reference TRBV11-2 and TRBJ2-1, the full variable domain reads EAGVAQSPRYKIIEKRQSVAFWCNPISGHATLYWYQQILGQGPKLLIQFQNNGVVDDSQLPKDRFSAERLKGVDSTLKIQPAKLEDSAVYLCASSLTLAGGRSYNEQFFGPGTRLTVL.

This chain connects TRBV27 to TRBJ1-6, with 9 bases that match TRBD1. This CDR3 has 14 amino acids. After removal of 6 bases from V and 9 bases from J, the junction contained 6 bases not matched to a gene. Looked up from germline, CDR1 is MNHEY and CDR2 is SMNVEV (reference sequence). CDR3 loop: CASSPDRGVSPLHF. CDR3 sequence (DNA): TGTGCCAGCAGCCCAGACAGGGGGGTTTCACCCCTCCACTTT.

This clonotype was observed a single time. J is TRBJ1-2 and V is TRBV29-1; TRBD1 matches 10 bases. The V segment lost 0 bases and the J segment 7 bases; nucleotides outside the gene matches: 8. Germline CDR1 is SQVTM and CDR2 is ANQGSEA. The length of the CDR3 is 15 residues. The CDR3 DNA follows: TGCAGCGTTGAAGATCGTGGACAGGGGGTCGGTGGCTACACCTTC. Protein product: CSVEDRGQGVGGYTF.

The J gene is TRBJ2-1, the V gene TRBV28; D not certain. Trimming took 6 bases from V and 5 from J, leaving 14 bases between them. From germline, CDR1 is MDHEN and CDR2 SYDVKM. CDR3 length: 14 residues. The CDR3 sequence: CASSRLVGNNEQFF. The CDR3 coding sequence is TGTGCCAGCAGCCGCCTGGTTGGAAACAATGAGCAGTTCTTC.

This chain joins TRBV13 and TRBJ2-5; a possible D gene is TRBD2 (5 bases). Germline assignment: CDR1 PRHDT and CDR2 FYEKMQ (reference sequence). Trimming removed 6 bases at V and 5 bases at J, with 19 bases between. CDR3 size: 15 residues. Here the CDR3 reads CASRQHMGEGETQYF. In nucleotides, the CDR3 is TGTGCCAGCAGGCAACATATGGGTGAGGGTGAGACCCAGTACTTC.

The chain links TRBV5-1 to TRBJ2-1, with D uncertain. Between the trimmed V and J ends, which lost 4 bases and 6 bases, there was a span of 20 bases. The CDR3 sequence is 16 residues long. CDR1 and CDR2 (germline): SGHRS, YFSETQ. CDR3 nucleotides: TGCGCCAGCAGCGTGGACCATCCGCTCCTTCGCAATGAGCAGTTCTTC. It specifies CASSVDHPLLRNEQFF.

The chain has TRBV20-1 and TRBJ2-3; TRBD2 aligns across 16 bases. The J segment lost 6 bases and the V segment lost 3 bases, leaving 18 bases of the junction unmatched. The CDR3 length is 20 residues. Germline V lookup: CDR1 DFQATT, CDR2 SNEGSKA (reference sequence). The CDR3: CSARAYLTGTSGGAPDTQYF. CDR3 nucleotides: TGCAGTGCTAGGGCATACTTAACCGGGACTAGCGGGGGGGCCCCGGATACGCAGTATTTT.

The J gene is TRBJ2-4, the V gene TRBV29-1; 15 bases line up with TRBD2. V was clipped by 4 bases and J by 6 bases; unmatched bases: 1. The CDR3 consists of 14 residues. From germline, CDR1 is SQVTM and CDR2 ANQGSEA. CDR3 in amino acids: CSVVGLAGGNIQYF. CDR3 sequence (DNA): TGCAGCGTTGTGGGACTAGCGGGGGGAAACATTCAGTACTTC.

The chain joins TRBV29-1 to TRBJ2-7; D is possibly TRBD1 or TRBD2 (5 bases each). Germline values: CDR1 SQVTM, CDR2 ANQGSEA. The CDR3 length is 11 residues. Trimming shortened V by 5 bases and J by 3 bases, and 8 bases separated the two germline ends. The CDR3 loop is CSVRDGYEQYF. DNA of the CDR3: TGCAGCGTTCGGGACGGCTACGAGCAGTACTTC.

The J gene is TRBJ1-2, the V gene TRBV5-6; 9 bases agree with TRBD1. The CDR3 is 14 residues long. Germline-derived CDR1 and CDR2 are SGHDT and YYEEEE. The trim removed 3 bases at V and 4 bases at J, leaving 4 bases unmatched. The CDR3 nucleotides read TGTGCCAGCAGCTGGGGGACAGGGACCTATGGCTACACCTTC. Translating it yields CASSWGTGTYGYTF.

The chain has TRBV15 and TRBJ2-4; TRBD2 agrees at 7 bases. The CDR3 is 14 residues long. Germline loops: CDR1 LNHNV, CDR2 YYDKDF (reference sequence). The V and J ends lost 1 base and 6 bases, in that order; junction bases with no gene match: 3. This chain's CDR3 is CATSRVGGGNIQYF. The CDR3 coding sequence is TGTGCCACCAGCAGAGTGGGGGGGGGAAACATTCAGTACTTC. Looking up the rest from reference TRBV15 and TRBJ2-4 gives the full variable domain: DAMVIQNPRYQVTQFGKPVTLSCSQTLNHNVMYWYQQKSSQAPKLLFHYYDKDFNNEADTPDNFQSRRPNTSFCFLDIRSPGLGDTAMYLCATSRVGGGNIQYFGAGTRLSVL.

The V and J genes are TRBV13 and TRBJ1-6; TRBD1 agrees at 7 bases. J lost 6 bases, V lost 0 bases, and 5 bases had no gene match. This CDR3 is built from 16 residues. CDR1 and CDR2 (germline): PRHDT, FYEKMQ (reference sequence). Here the CDR3 DNA reads TGTGCCAGCAGCTTAGGCCGCAGGGACAGTAATTCACCCCTCCACTTT. Amino acids: CASSLGRRDSNSPLHF.

The CDR3 bases are TGTGCCAGCAGCAACAGGGGGATCGAGAGAGAGACCCAGTACTTC. Translated: CASSNRGIERETQYF. The chain couples TRBV7-2 to TRBJ2-5; TRBD1 agrees at 8 bases. The CDR3 totals 15 residues. The junction had 9 bases not matched to a gene; V was cut back by 5 bases and J by 4 bases. The germline V gene encodes CDR1 SGHTA and CDR2 FQGNSA.

The rearrangement links TRBV7-9 to TRBJ2-3, with D unresolved. V was shortened by 5 bases and J by 3 bases, with 12 bases between the two germline ends. This CDR3 comprises 14 residues. The germline gives CDR1 SEHNR, CDR2 FQNEAQ (reference sequence). CDR3 loop: CASSPPHFTDTQYF. CDR3 in DNA: TGTGCCAGCAGCCCACCCCACTTTACAGATACGCAGTATTTT. Complete variable domain (other parts from reference TRBV7-9 and TRBJ2-3): DTGVSQNPRHKITKRGQNVTFRCDPISEHNRLYWYRQTLGQGPEFLTYFQNEAQLEKSRLLSDRFSAERPKGSFSTLEIQRTEQGDSAMYLCASSPPHFTDTQYFGPGTRLTVL.

This clonotype was counted a single time. V is TRBV7-9 and J is TRBJ1-2, with D perhaps matching TRBD1 (5 bases). The CDR3 runs 12 residues. Germline lookup yields CDR1 SEHNR and CDR2 FQNEAQ (reference sequence). The germline V and J ends were trimmed by 5 bases and 5 bases, with 9 bases remaining between them. The CDR3 region has the DNA TGTGCCAGCAGCAAGGACATATATGGCTACACCTTC. Its protein product is CASSKDIYGYTF.

V is TRBV29-1 and J is TRBJ2-1; 7 bases match TRBD1. CDR3 size: 11 residues. Looked up from germline, CDR1 is SQVTM and CDR2 is ANQGSEA. J was trimmed by 14 bases and V by 7 bases; bases with no gene match: 11. The CDR3 loop reads CSEFRQGVEFF. Here the CDR3 DNA reads TGCAGCGAATTCCGACAGGGTGTTGAGTTCTTC.

This chain connects TRBV11-2 to TRBJ2-2, with 7 bases fitting TRBD1. Losses at the gene ends were 3 bases for V and 6 bases for J; bases not matched to a gene: 10. CDR3 length equals 16 residues. Germline V lookup: CDR1 SGHAT, CDR2 FQNNGV. CDR3 DNA sequence: TGTGCCAGCAGCTTCTCCTACAGGGGTGCGGCCGGGGAGCTGTTTTTT. It codes for CASSFSYRGAAGELFF.

V and J are TRBV9 and TRBJ1-2, with 7 bases lining up with TRBD1. The V segment lost 4 bases and the J segment 8 bases; nucleotides outside the gene matches: 14. The CDR3 contains 15 residues. Germline-derived CDR1 and CDR2 are SGDLS and YYNGEE. This chain's CDR3 is CASSNPLGQPGGYTF. The CDR3 nucleotides are TGTGCCAGCAGCAACCCCCTGGGACAGCCAGGCGGCTACACCTTC. Full variable domain (rest looked up from reference TRBV9 and TRBJ1-2): DSGVTQTPKHLITATGQRVTLRCSPRSGDLSVYWYQQSLDQGLQFLIQYYNGEERAKGNILERFSAQQFPDLHSELNLSSLELGDSALYFCASSNPLGQPGGYTFGSGTRLTVV.

The genes are TRBV24-1 and TRBJ2-3; D could derive from TRBD1 or TRBD2 (5 bases each). CDR1 KGHDR and CDR2 SFDVKD come from the germline V gene. CDR3 length: 13 amino acids. Between the trimmed V and J ends, which lost 4 bases and 5 bases, there was a span of 9 bases. This CDR3 is CATSDGTIDTQYF. In nucleotides, the CDR3 is TGTGCCACCAGTGACGGGACGATAGATACGCAGTATTTT.

J is TRBJ2-2 and V is TRBV12-3 or TRBV12-4, with TRBD1 as a possible D gene (6 bases). Trimming took off 5 bases at V and 2 bases at J, with 12 bases between the two ends. CDR3 length: 15 residues. The CDR3 is CASSPPDRNTGELFF. Here the CDR3 DNA reads TGTGCCAGCAGTCCCCCGGACAGAAACACCGGGGAGCTGTTTTTT.

The rearrangement joins TRBV27 to TRBJ2-5, with D perhaps matching TRBD2 (7 bases). Trimming stripped 1 base from V and 5 bases from J, with 11 bases between. The CDR3 consists of 14 residues. Germline-derived CDR1 and CDR2 are MNHEY and SMNVEV (reference sequence). The CDR3 loop reads CASSLLGGQETQYF. CDR3 nucleotide sequence: TGTGCCAGCAGTTTATTGGGGGGGCAGGAGACCCAGTACTTC.

The gene calls are TRBV27 and TRBJ2-1; possible D gene TRBD1, 6 bases. This CDR3 is built from 16 residues. V gave up 5 bases and J gave up 8 bases, with 22 bases separating them. Germline CDR1 reads MNHEY; CDR2 reads SMNVEV (reference sequence). Here the CDR3 DNA reads TGTGCCAGCAGTAACAACAGGGCCCTCAAAGGGGATGAGCAGTTCTTC. It specifies CASSNNRALKGDEQFF.

This rearrangement joins TRBV5-4 to TRBJ2-1, with D tentatively TRBD1 (5 bases). The CDR3 extends over 13 amino acids. The ends were cut back, 7 bases at V and 5 bases at J, with 13 bases in the middle. Germline assignment: CDR1 SGHNT and CDR2 YYREEE (reference sequence). The CDR3 sequence is CASWGNADNEQFF. CDR3 nucleotides: TGTGCCAGCTGGGGCAACGCTGACAATGAGCAGTTCTTC.

The chain employs TRBV19 and TRBJ2-7; D uncertain. V lost 5 bases and J lost 2, with 19 bases in between. Germline loops: CDR1 LNHDA, CDR2 SQIVND (reference sequence). The CDR3 length is 16 residues. CDR3 amino acids: CASSSPPNPGTYEQYF. The CDR3 coding sequence is TGTGCCAGTAGTTCTCCCCCCAACCCCGGAACCTACGAGCAGTACTTC. Using reference TRBV19 and TRBJ2-7 for the parts outside the CDR3, the full variable domain is DGGITQSPKYLFRKEGQNVTLSCEQNLNHDAMYWYRQDPGQGLRLIYYSQIVNDFQKGDIAEGYSVSREKKESFPLTVTSAQKNPTAFYLCASSSPPNPGTYEQYFGPGTRLTVT.